This is a list of T cell receptor beta chains from one sample in a study of technical replicates of blood from four donors. Here immunoSEQ multiplex PCR was the method, and the copy in TCRdb shows in-frame clones only, minus some. The table includes more than 70,000 clones, about 96% detected once. The sample was T cells isolated from PBMCs. These receptors were collected from a human donor in good health. CDR3s include the opening cysteine and the closing phenylalanine or tryptophan. The order of the fields is D gene, CDR3 length, J gene, clone size, V gene, CDR3 DNA, CDR3 protein. The D gene is left open where the match is weak. Clone size is stated in some rows and not others, as once, few, many or a class when expanded.

d_gene: .
len: 15
j_gene: TRBJ1-5
abundance: .
v_gene: TRBV2
CDR3nt: TGTGCCAGCACCAATCGACAGTATAGCAATCAGCCCCAGCATTTT
CDR3aa: CASTNRQYSNQPQHF

d_gene: .
len: 12
j_gene: TRBJ1-1
abundance: .
v_gene: TRBV30
CDR3nt: TGTGCCTGGAGTTGGGGGGGGACTGAAGCTTTCTTT
CDR3aa: CAWSWGGTEAFF

d_gene: .
len: 16
j_gene: TRBJ2-3
abundance: .
v_gene: TRBV15
CDR3nt: TGTGCCACCAGCACTACGCAGATTGGGAGGCCAGATACGCAGTATTTT
CDR3aa: CATSTTQIGRPDTQYF

d_gene: .
len: 14
j_gene: TRBJ2-7
abundance: .
v_gene: TRBV10-1
CDR3nt: TGCGCCAGCAGTGAGAGGACAAGTGCCTACGAGCAGTACTTC
CDR3aa: CASSERTSAYEQYF

d_gene: .
len: 14
j_gene: TRBJ2-3
abundance: .
v_gene: TRBV5-4
CDR3nt: TGTGCCAGCAGCCCCCTTTCAGGAATCGATACGCAGTATTTT
CDR3aa: CASSPLSGIDTQYF

d_gene: TRBD1
len: 19
j_gene: TRBJ2-6
abundance: .
v_gene: TRBV9
CDR3nt: TGTGCCAGCAGCGTAGCGGCAGGGGGCACTCTGCGAGGGGCCAACGTCCTGACTTTC
CDR3aa: CASSVAAGGTLRGANVLTF

d_gene: .
len: 11
j_gene: TRBJ1-2
abundance: .
v_gene: TRBV5-1
CDR3nt: TGCGCCAGCAGCTTGGACAGTGGCTACACCTTC
CDR3aa: CASSLDSGYTF

d_gene: .
len: 11
j_gene: TRBJ2-7
abundance: .
v_gene: TRBV6-5
CDR3nt: TGTGCCAGCAGTTCAAACTACGAGCAGTACTTC
CDR3aa: CASSSNYEQYF

d_gene: .
len: 13
j_gene: TRBJ1-1
abundance: few
v_gene: TRBV5-4
CDR3nt: TGTGCCAGCAGCTTTACAGGGAACACTGAAGCTTTCTTT
CDR3aa: CASSFTGNTEAFF

d_gene: .
len: 13
j_gene: TRBJ2-3
abundance: .
v_gene: TRBV10-2
CDR3nt: TGCGCCAGCAGTGAGCGGGGGTTGGATACGCAGTATTTT
CDR3aa: CASSERGLDTQYF

d_gene: .
len: 15
j_gene: TRBJ2-7
abundance: .
v_gene: TRBV12-5
CDR3nt: TGTGCTAGTGGTTTGGATCGCGGATTCTCCTACGAGCAGTACTTC
CDR3aa: CASGLDRGFSYEQYF

d_gene: TRBD1
len: 12
j_gene: TRBJ2-7
abundance: once
v_gene: TRBV18
CDR3nt: TGTGCCAGCTCACCAATGGGACAGGGCAAGTACTTC
CDR3aa: CASSPMGQGKYF

d_gene: .
len: 12
j_gene: TRBJ1-4
abundance: .
v_gene: TRBV7-6
CDR3nt: TGTGCCAGCAGCCCGCGGAGGGAAAAACTGTTTTTT
CDR3aa: CASSPRREKLFF

d_gene: .
len: 14
j_gene: TRBJ2-4
abundance: few
v_gene: TRBV14
CDR3nt: TGTGCCAGCAGCCAAGGGGTGGGGCTGGACATTCAGTACTTC
CDR3aa: CASSQGVGLDIQYF

d_gene: TRBD2
len: 17
j_gene: TRBJ2-7
abundance: .
v_gene: TRBV11-2
CDR3nt: TGTGCCAGCAGCTTGACTAGCGGGGGGGCCTTCGCCTACGAGCAGTACTTC
CDR3aa: CASSLTSGGAFAYEQYF

d_gene: .
len: 15
j_gene: TRBJ2-2
abundance: .
v_gene: TRBV6-5
CDR3nt: TGTGCCAGCAGTTTCGGGACACCGAACACCGGGGAGCTGTTTTTT
CDR3aa: CASSFGTPNTGELFF

d_gene: .
len: 12
j_gene: TRBJ1-1
abundance: .
v_gene: TRBV6-6
CDR3nt: TGTGCCAGCAGTCCTGGACTTATGGCAGCTTTCTTT
CDR3aa: CASSPGLMAAFF

d_gene: TRBD1
len: 14
j_gene: TRBJ1-1
abundance: .
v_gene: TRBV5-1
CDR3nt: TGCGCCAGCAGCTTTGGACAGGGACTTACTGAAGCTTTCTTT
CDR3aa: CASSFGQGLTEAFF

d_gene: .
len: 17
j_gene: TRBJ2-3
abundance: .
v_gene: TRBV5-6
CDR3nt: TGTGCCAGCAGCTTGGCCGGGTTGACAGTCAGCACAGATACGCAGTATTTT
CDR3aa: CASSLAGLTVSTDTQYF

d_gene: .
len: 16
j_gene: TRBJ1-5
abundance: .
v_gene: TRBV7-9
CDR3nt: TGTGCCAGCAGCTTAGCGCTAAGCCCTACTAATCAGCCCCAGCATTTT
CDR3aa: CASSLALSPTNQPQHF

d_gene: .
len: 16
j_gene: TRBJ2-1
abundance: .
v_gene: TRBV5-1
CDR3nt: TGCGCCAGCAGCCTTGACAGACAGGCCGCCTACAATGAGCAGTTCTTC
CDR3aa: CASSLDRQAAYNEQFF

d_gene: .
len: 13
j_gene: TRBJ2-2
abundance: .
v_gene: TRBV5-5
CDR3nt: TGTGCCAGCAGCTTATCTCCCCCCGGGGAGCTGTTTTTT
CDR3aa: CASSLSPPGELFF

d_gene: .
len: 14
j_gene: TRBJ2-3
abundance: .
v_gene: TRBV5-6
CDR3nt: TGTGCCTCAGCGAGAGGGGCGGGATTGGATACGCAGTATTTT
CDR3aa: CASARGAGLDTQYF

d_gene: TRBD1
len: 12
j_gene: TRBJ2-7
abundance: .
v_gene: TRBV2
CDR3nt: TGTGCCAGCAGACAGGGGGCCTACGAGCAGTACTTC
CDR3aa: CASRQGAYEQYF

d_gene: .
len: 15
j_gene: TRBJ1-2
abundance: .
v_gene: TRBV6-1
CDR3nt: TGTGCCAGCAGTGAATTTAGGGACACTCGCTATGGCTACACCTTC
CDR3aa: CASSEFRDTRYGYTF

d_gene: .
len: 16
j_gene: TRBJ2-1
abundance: .
v_gene: TRBV21-1
CDR3nt: TGTGCCAGCAACTACGGGGGGGCTGCTGCCTACAATGAGCAGTTCTTC
CDR3aa: CASNYGGAAAYNEQFF

d_gene: TRBD1
len: 17
j_gene: TRBJ1-6
abundance: once
v_gene: TRBV5-1
CDR3nt: TGCGCCAGCAGCTACAGGGGGCGAAACTCCTATAATTCACCCCTCCACTTT
CDR3aa: CASSYRGRNSYNSPLHF

d_gene: TRBD1
len: 14
j_gene: TRBJ2-7
abundance: .
v_gene: TRBV27
CDR3nt: TGTGCCAGCAGCCCTAGGACAGGGTTGTACGAGCAGTACTTC
CDR3aa: CASSPRTGLYEQYF

d_gene: TRBD1
len: 15
j_gene: TRBJ1-4
abundance: .
v_gene: TRBV7-8
CDR3nt: TGTGCCAGCAGTACTAGGGGGCTGGGGAATGAAAAACTGTTTTTT
CDR3aa: CASSTRGLGNEKLFF

d_gene: TRBD1
len: 14
j_gene: TRBJ1-1
abundance: few
v_gene: TRBV7-3
CDR3nt: TGTGCCAGCAGCCTACAGGGGACGAACACTGAAGCTTTCTTT
CDR3aa: CASSLQGTNTEAFF

d_gene: .
len: 11
j_gene: TRBJ2-1
abundance: .
v_gene: TRBV2
CDR3nt: TGTGCCAGCAGTGGAGAGGATGAGCAGTTCTTC
CDR3aa: CASSGEDEQFF

d_gene: TRBD1
len: 17
j_gene: TRBJ2-6
abundance: .
v_gene: TRBV19
CDR3nt: TGTGCCAGTAAGGGACAGGGGGCTTATTCTGGGGCCAACGTCCTGACTTTC
CDR3aa: CASKGQGAYSGANVLTF

d_gene: TRBD1
len: 15
j_gene: TRBJ2-1
abundance: .
v_gene: TRBV6-5
CDR3nt: TGTGCCAGCAGGTCCGGGACAGGGGGGGGAAATGAGCAGTTCTTC
CDR3aa: CASRSGTGGGNEQFF

d_gene: TRBD1
len: 15
j_gene: TRBJ1-1
abundance: .
v_gene: TRBV5-1
CDR3nt: TGCGCCAGCAGCTCTCCCGGGACAGCGAACACTGAAGCTTTCTTT
CDR3aa: CASSSPGTANTEAFF

d_gene: .
len: 15
j_gene: TRBJ1-4
abundance: .
v_gene: TRBV28
CDR3nt: TGTGCCAGCAGTTTAGGGGCCCGTACTAATGAAAAACTGTTTTTT
CDR3aa: CASSLGARTNEKLFF

d_gene: TRBD2
len: 13
j_gene: TRBJ2-7
abundance: .
v_gene: TRBV29-1
CDR3nt: TGCAGCATGCGGACTAGCGGGAATTACGAGCAGTACTTC
CDR3aa: CSMRTSGNYEQYF

d_gene: TRBD1
len: 14
j_gene: TRBJ1-1
abundance: .
v_gene: TRBV27
CDR3nt: TGTGCCAGCACCCGGGACAGGGGGAACACTGAAGCTTTCTTT
CDR3aa: CASTRDRGNTEAFF

d_gene: TRBD2
len: 16
j_gene: TRBJ2-1
abundance: .
v_gene: TRBV5-1
CDR3nt: TGCGCCAGCAGCTTGGGAGGCGGGGGGGCCTACAATGAGCAGTTCTTC
CDR3aa: CASSLGGGGAYNEQFF

d_gene: TRBD2
len: 14
j_gene: TRBJ2-3
abundance: .
v_gene: TRBV10-3
CDR3nt: TGTGCCGCACAGACTAGCGCAAGCACAGATACGCAGTATTTT
CDR3aa: CAAQTSASTDTQYF

d_gene: .
len: 17
j_gene: TRBJ2-1
abundance: .
v_gene: TRBV4-2
CDR3nt: TGTGCCAGCAGCCAAGATTGGAGGCAATACACCTACAATGAGCAGTTCTTC
CDR3aa: CASSQDWRQYTYNEQFF

d_gene: .
len: 14
j_gene: TRBJ2-1
abundance: .
v_gene: TRBV27
CDR3nt: TGTGCCAGCAGTTTACTCGGGACCTACAATGAGCAGTTCTTC
CDR3aa: CASSLLGTYNEQFF

d_gene: .
len: 15
j_gene: TRBJ1-6
abundance: .
v_gene: TRBV12-5
CDR3nt: TGTGCTAGTGGAAATAAGAGCTCCTATAATTCACCCCTCCACTTT
CDR3aa: CASGNKSSYNSPLHF

d_gene: .
len: 13
j_gene: TRBJ2-1
abundance: .
v_gene: TRBV5-1
CDR3nt: TGCGCCAGCAGCGGGCAGGGGTCTGAGGGACAGTTCTTC
CDR3aa: CASSGQGSEGQFF

d_gene: TRBD1
len: 16
j_gene: TRBJ1-3
abundance: .
v_gene: TRBV6-5
CDR3nt: TGTGCCAGCAGTTACCGAATTAAGGACAGGGCAAACACCATATATTTT
CDR3aa: CASSYRIKDRANTIYF

d_gene: .
len: 12
j_gene: TRBJ1-2
abundance: .
v_gene: TRBV9
CDR3nt: TGTGCCAGCAACGTCGGGGTCGGCGGCTACACCTTC
CDR3aa: CASNVGVGGYTF

d_gene: .
len: 12
j_gene: TRBJ1-2
abundance: .
v_gene: TRBV6-5
CDR3nt: TGTGCCAGCAGTCCCAGATCGTATGGCTACACCTTC
CDR3aa: CASSPRSYGYTF

d_gene: .
len: 20
j_gene: TRBJ2-5
abundance: once
v_gene: TRBV12-5
CDR3nt: TGTGCTAGTGGTTTGGTCCGTAAGATGAGCTCGACAGACCTCCAGGAGACCCAGTACTTC
CDR3aa: CASGLVRKMSSTDLQETQYF

d_gene: TRBD1
len: 15
j_gene: TRBJ1-5
abundance: .
v_gene: TRBV6-5
CDR3nt: TGTGCCAGCAGCTATACAGGGGCCGACAATCAGCCCCAGCATTTT
CDR3aa: CASSYTGADNQPQHF

d_gene: TRBD2
len: 16
j_gene: TRBJ2-2
abundance: .
v_gene: TRBV5-1
CDR3nt: TGCGCCAGCAGCTTCTCGGGACTAGCGGGAGGAGGGGAGCTGTTTTTT
CDR3aa: CASSFSGLAGGGELFF

d_gene: TRBD1
len: 15
j_gene: TRBJ2-1
abundance: .
v_gene: TRBV2
CDR3nt: TGTGCCATTATTCGACAGGGGGCCACCTACAATGAGCAGTTCTTC
CDR3aa: CAIIRQGATYNEQFF

d_gene: .
len: 11
j_gene: TRBJ1-2
abundance: .
v_gene: TRBV29-1
CDR3nt: TGCAGCGCCGGACAGAACTATGGCTACACCTTC
CDR3aa: CSAGQNYGYTF

d_gene: TRBD2
len: 14
j_gene: TRBJ2-5
abundance: .
v_gene: TRBV5-6
CDR3nt: TGTGCCAGCAGCTTGCCTAGCGGATCAGAGACCCAGTACTTC
CDR3aa: CASSLPSGSETQYF

d_gene: TRBD1
len: 13
j_gene: TRBJ1-2
abundance: .
v_gene: TRBV15
CDR3nt: TGTGCCACCAGCAACCGGGACAGCTATGGCTACACCTTC
CDR3aa: CATSNRDSYGYTF

d_gene: TRBD2
len: 15
j_gene: TRBJ2-5
abundance: .
v_gene: TRBV28
CDR3nt: TGTGCCAGCGGGACTAGCGGGGAAGGTCTGGAGACCCAGTACTTC
CDR3aa: CASGTSGEGLETQYF

d_gene: TRBD1
len: 14
j_gene: TRBJ1-5
abundance: .
v_gene: TRBV30
CDR3nt: TGTGCCTGGAGTGGAGGACAGGGGAGACAGCCCCAGCATTTT
CDR3aa: CAWSGGQGRQPQHF

d_gene: .
len: 16
j_gene: TRBJ2-7
abundance: .
v_gene: TRBV12-5
CDR3nt: TGTGCTAGTGCTAAATATACCGGGACACCGCCCTACGAGCAGTACTTC
CDR3aa: CASAKYTGTPPYEQYF

d_gene: TRBD1
len: 14
j_gene: TRBJ2-7
abundance: .
v_gene: TRBV6-5
CDR3nt: TGTGCCAGCAGTCCATGGACAGGTTACTACGAGCAGTACTTC
CDR3aa: CASSPWTGYYEQYF

d_gene: .
len: 18
j_gene: TRBJ2-7
abundance: .
v_gene: TRBV11-3
CDR3nt: TGTGCCAGCAGCCTACCGATCGGCAGGGGAAGTGAAAGCTACGAGCAGTACTTC
CDR3aa: CASSLPIGRGSESYEQYF

d_gene: .
len: 15
j_gene: TRBJ2-1
abundance: .
v_gene: TRBV5-5
CDR3nt: TGTGCCAGCAGCTTAAGGCTAGCCCCCTACAATGAGCAGTTCTTC
CDR3aa: CASSLRLAPYNEQFF

d_gene: TRBD2
len: 17
j_gene: TRBJ2-3
abundance: once
v_gene: TRBV2
CDR3nt: TGTGCCAGCACCGTACCCGCGGGGGGCGGGGGAACAGATACGCAGTATTTT
CDR3aa: CASTVPAGGGGTDTQYF